The present TCR beta chain was sequenced within a study of tissue T cells after allogeneic stem cell transplantation. The repertoire was sequenced with immunoSEQ multiplex PCR; TCRdb's copy has only in-frame clones and lacks some. The sample lists 7,500 to 10,000 clones, roughly 60% occurring once. On this clone: The antigen is undetermined.

Points from the study as a whole: Motif-based clustering found tissue-specific repertoire signatures shared across patients, though few clones were shared.

Germline CDR1 is MDHEN and CDR2 is SYDVKM. V lost 2 bases, J lost 7 bases, and 12 bases lay in between. The CDR3 runs 15 residues. Median post-mortem interval was approximately ten hours for GI, liver, skin and lymphoid tissues. The chain combines TRBV28 with TRBJ1-6; D ambiguous. Sequencing used tissue from the jejunum, obtained at autopsy. The source of this sequence is a woman aged 18-50 years with breast cancer. The CDR3 coding sequence is TGTGCCAGCAGTTTACTCGGCAGATCCAATTCACCCCTCCACTTT. The encoded protein is CASSLLGRSNSPLHF.